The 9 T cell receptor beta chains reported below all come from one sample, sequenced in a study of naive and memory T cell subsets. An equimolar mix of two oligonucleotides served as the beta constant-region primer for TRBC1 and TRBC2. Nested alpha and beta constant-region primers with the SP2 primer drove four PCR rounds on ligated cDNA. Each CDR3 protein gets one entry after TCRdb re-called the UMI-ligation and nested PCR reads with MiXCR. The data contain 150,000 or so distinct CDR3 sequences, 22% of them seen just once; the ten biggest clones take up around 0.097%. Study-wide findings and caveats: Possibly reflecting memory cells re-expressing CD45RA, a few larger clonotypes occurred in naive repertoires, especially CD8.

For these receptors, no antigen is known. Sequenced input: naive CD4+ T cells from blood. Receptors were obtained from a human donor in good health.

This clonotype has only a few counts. The DNA for the CDR3 is TGTGCCAGCAGTTTTGCGGGATCTGGGGCCAACGTCCTGACTTTC. This sequence encodes CASSFAGSGANVLTF. This chain uses TRBV12-3 or TRBV12-4 with TRBJ2-6; weak D call: TRBD2 (6 bases). Trimming took off 3 bases at V and 1 base at J, with 7 bases between the two ends. The CDR3 runs 15 residues.

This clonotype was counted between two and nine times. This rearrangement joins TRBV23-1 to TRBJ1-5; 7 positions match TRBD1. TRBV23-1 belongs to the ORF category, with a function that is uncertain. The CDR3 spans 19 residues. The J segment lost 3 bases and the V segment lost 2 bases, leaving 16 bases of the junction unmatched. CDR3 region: CASSQVVRGFVFDNQPQHF. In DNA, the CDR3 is TGCGCCAGCAGTCAAGTTGTCAGGGGGTTCGTTTTCGACAATCAGCCCCAGCATTTT.

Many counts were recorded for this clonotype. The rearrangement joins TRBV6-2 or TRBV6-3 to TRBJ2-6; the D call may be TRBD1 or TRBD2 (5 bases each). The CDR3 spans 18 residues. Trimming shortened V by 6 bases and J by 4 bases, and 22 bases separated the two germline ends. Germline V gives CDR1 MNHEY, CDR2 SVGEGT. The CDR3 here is CASRPPMAPGPGANVLTF. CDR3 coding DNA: TGTGCCAGCAGGCCCCCAATGGCCCCGGGGCCCGGGGCCAACGTCCTGACTTTC.

CDR3 sequence (DNA): TGCGCCAGCAGCTTGGAAGGGGGCCAAGAGACCCAGTACTTC. The encoded protein is CASSLEGGQETQYF. The chain is built from TRBV5-1 and TRBJ2-5, with D tentatively TRBD1 (6 bases). The V gene lost 0 bases and the J gene lost 1 base, with 7 bases spanning the gap. Per germline, CDR1 SGHRS and CDR2 YFSETQ. CDR3 length: 14 residues.

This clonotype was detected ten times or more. The CDR3 is CASSISGSTDTQYF. CDR3 sequence (DNA): TGTGCCAGTAGTATTAGCGGGAGCACAGATACGCAGTATTTT. This chain connects TRBV19 to TRBJ2-3; 7 bases agree with TRBD2. The CDR3 totals 14 residues. V shed 3 bases, J shed 0 bases, and the junction held 0 bases outside the gene matches. Germline V gene sequence: CDR1 LNHDA, CDR2 SQIVND (reference sequence).

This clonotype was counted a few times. The CDR3 region has the DNA TGCAGCACAACAATACCGGGACAGGGTAACTACGAGCAGTACTTC. Its translation is CSTTIPGQGNYEQYF. The V call is TRBV29-1, the J call TRBJ2-7; the match to TRBD1 covers 9 bases. CDR1 is SQVTM and CDR2 is ANQGSEA in the germline V gene. The length of the CDR3 is 15 residues. The J segment lost 3 bases and the V segment lost 8 bases, leaving 14 bases of the junction unmatched.

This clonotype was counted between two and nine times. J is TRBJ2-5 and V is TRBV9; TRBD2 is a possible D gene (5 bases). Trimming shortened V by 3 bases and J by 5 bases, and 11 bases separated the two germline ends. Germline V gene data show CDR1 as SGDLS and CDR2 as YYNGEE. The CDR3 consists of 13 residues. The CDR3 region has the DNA TGTGCCAGCAGCGGAGGGTATTCGGAGACCCAGTACTTC. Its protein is CASSGGYSETQYF.

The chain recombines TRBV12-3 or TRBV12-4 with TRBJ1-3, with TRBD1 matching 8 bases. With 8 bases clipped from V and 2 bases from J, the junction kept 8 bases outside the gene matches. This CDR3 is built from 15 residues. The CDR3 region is CASGARGLAGNTIYF. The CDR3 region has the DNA TGTGCCAGCGGGGCCAGGGGGCTTGCTGGAAACACCATATATTTT.

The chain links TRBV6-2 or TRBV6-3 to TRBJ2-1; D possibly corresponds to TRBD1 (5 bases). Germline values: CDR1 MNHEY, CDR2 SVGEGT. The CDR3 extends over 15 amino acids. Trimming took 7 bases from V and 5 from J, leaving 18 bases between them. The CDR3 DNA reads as TGTGCCAGCAAGAAACAGGCTCCACAAAACAATGAGCAGTTCTTC. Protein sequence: CASKKQAPQNNEQFF.